This T cell receptor beta chain was sequenced in a study of blood T cells in healthy people across ages. Study observations and caveats: With unsorted PBMCs, a conclusive comparison of naive versus antigen-experienced cells was not possible.

PCR was performed a second time for 7 to 11 cycles using a sample-barcoded 5' primer and a J-beta primer mix. Tagging of each cDNA molecule was performed by a template-switch adaptor with 12 random nucleotides. One entry per CDR3 protein results from TCRdb running MiXCR on the 5' RACE reads. The sample lists more than 500,000 distinct CDR3 sequences, about 27% occurring once. Worth noting for this clonotype: Its specificity is unknown.

Trimming shortened V by 3 bases and J by 5 bases, and 14 bases separated the two germline ends. The CDR3 consists of 14 residues. The same sample was also used in a study of T cells of mothers and their children. From that study: Sequencing returned over 8 million TCR beta CDR3 reads per mother and some 3 million per child.

V gene TRBV12-3 or TRBV12-4 combines with J gene TRBJ2-7; D call uncertain. The TCR sequence derives from a boy aged 2-9 years in good health. The sample taken for sequencing was blood. CDR3 sequence: CASSLKPDWHEQYF. CDR3 in DNA: TGTGCCAGCAGTTTGAAGCCAGACTGGCACGAGCAGTACTTC.